This TCR beta chain came from a study of pediatric ulcerative colitis. Study results and caveats: Two patients had blood samples with substantially reduced template counts. Rectal pinch biopsies may include blood-derived T cells.

The assay was run at survey level. The protocol was immunoSEQ multiplex PCR, while the TCRdb copy is restricted to in-frame clones and leaves out a portion. The table records around 10,000 clones, approximately 85% of them present only once. The CDR3 contains 15 residues. Per germline, CDR1 MNHEY and CDR2 SMNVEV (reference sequence). V dropped 3 bases and J dropped 0 bases, with 6 bases sitting between them. A word on this clone: The antigen is undetermined.

The rectum was sampled with one to two pinch biopsies at colonoscopy. This clonotype was obtained from a girl between 10 and 17 years old who was a control in a study of pediatric ulcerative colitis. Sequencing was done on a sample of gut tissue. The chain combines TRBV27 with TRBJ2-6, with D hard to call. The CDR3 coding sequence is TGTGCCAGCAGTTTTACGTTCTCTGGGGCCAACGTCCTGACTTTC. The encoded protein is CASSFTFSGANVLTF.